The 6 T cell receptor beta chains listed next were all sequenced from one sample in a study of vaccination and CD4 T cells after COVID-19 (dated by TCRdb to between 2021 and 2023). Libraries were made using PCR. This sample was sequenced with an Illumina iSeq 100. TCR sequencing of DNA from cultured CD4+ T cells used the Oncomine TCR Beta short-read assay at the Johns Hopkins FTIC core. TCRdb redid the processing of the public reads, applying fastp at Q25 and MiXCR, and retained in-frame beta chains. Each CDR3 protein gets just one entry, which takes the most common genes and DNA from the rows behind it. This sample lists about 3,400 distinct CDR3 sequences; roughly 32% were detected once. The ten top clones hold 45% to 55% of the sample. These receptors have no identified antigens. The sample's treatment or condition, from its label and the paper: roughly 10-day PBMC culture with coronavirus spike peptide pools or control peptides (ViraFEST assay).

The sequenced material came from CD4+ T cells from blood, cultured in vitro. The receptors were sampled from a human donor who had recovered from COVID-19.

The chain combines TRBV7-2 with TRBJ2-2, with D maybe TRBD2 (6 bases). Germline lookup yields CDR1 SGHTA and CDR2 FQGNSA. V was clipped by 1 base and J by 4 bases, with 10 bases between them. The CDR3 spans 15 residues. The chain's CDR3 is CASSLGGDLTGELFF. The CDR3 DNA is TGTGCCAGCAGCTTAGGGGGGGACCTCACCGGGGAGCTGTTTTTT.

The chain joins TRBV20-1 to TRBJ2-3; 9 bases line up with TRBD2. The germline V gene encodes CDR1 DFQATT and CDR2 SNEGSKA (reference sequence). J was trimmed by 5 bases and V by 1 base; bases with no gene match: 13. The CDR3 contains 17 residues. The CDR3 is CSARVLAGPALGDTQYF. CDR3 DNA: TGCAGTGCTAGAGTGCTAGCGGGGCCGGCCCTGGGAGATACGCAGTATTTT.

This clonotype was found a few times. This chain uses TRBV6-1 with TRBJ1-2, with TRBD1 identical over 7 bases. Looked up from germline, CDR1 is MNHNS and CDR2 is SASEGT. V was clipped by 6 bases and J by 6 bases; unmatched bases: 10. The CDR3 consists of 14 residues. The CDR3 is CASSRTGQEDGYTF. Written as DNA, the CDR3 is TGTGCCAGCAGCCGCACTGGACAGGAGGATGGCTACACCTTC.

The V and J genes are TRBV3-1 and TRBJ2-2, with D uncertain. The germline V and J ends were trimmed by 4 bases and 3 bases, with 6 bases remaining between them. CDR1 and CDR2 (germline): LGHDT, YNNKEL (reference sequence). The CDR3 runs 13 residues. The CDR3 DNA follows: TGTGCCAGCAGCCCTCTGGACACCGGGGAGCTGTTTTTT. Translating it yields CASSPLDTGELFF.

This clonotype has only one observation. This chain uses TRBV2 with TRBJ2-2, with D possibly TRBD2 on 6 matching bases. CDR1 is SNHLY and CDR2 is FYNNEI in the germline V gene. The V end was cut by 3 bases, the J end by 8 bases, with 10 bases between. CDR3 length: 13 residues. The CDR3 loop is CASSDLAGGELFF. DNA for the CDR3: TGTGCCAGCAGTGACTTGGCGGGAGGGGAGCTGTTTTTT.

V and J are TRBV11-2 and TRBJ2-7; D is undetermined. V was pared by 4 bases and J by 2 bases, with 21 bases between. Germline V lookup: CDR1 SGHAT, CDR2 FQNNGV. This CDR3 spans 17 amino acids. The CDR3 sequence is CASSWAPRLLRTYEQYF. The DNA for the CDR3 is TGTGCCAGCAGCTGGGCCCCCCGACTTCTAAGGACCTACGAGCAGTACTTC. Combining the CDR3 with reference TRBV11-2 and TRBJ2-7 gives the whole variable domain EAGVAQSPRYKIIEKRQSVAFWCNPISGHATLYWYQQILGQGPKLLIQFQNNGVVDDSQLPKDRFSAERLKGVDSTLKIQPAKLEDSAVYLCASSWAPRLLRTYEQYFGPGTRLTVT.